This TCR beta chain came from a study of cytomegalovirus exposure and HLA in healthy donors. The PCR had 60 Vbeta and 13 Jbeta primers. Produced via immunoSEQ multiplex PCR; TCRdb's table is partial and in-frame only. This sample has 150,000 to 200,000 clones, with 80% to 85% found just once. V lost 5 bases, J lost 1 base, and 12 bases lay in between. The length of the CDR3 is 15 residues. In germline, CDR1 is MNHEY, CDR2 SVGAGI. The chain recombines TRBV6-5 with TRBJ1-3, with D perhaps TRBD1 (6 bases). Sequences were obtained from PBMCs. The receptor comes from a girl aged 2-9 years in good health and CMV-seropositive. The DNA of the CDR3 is TGTGCCAGCAGTAGACAGGCTAGGTCTGGAAACACCATATATTTT. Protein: CASSRQARSGNTIYF.